The clone carrying this TCR beta chain was observed a handful of times. Its antigen is unknown. One junction end does not reproduce the germline sequence, and a read error may be involved. This entry is derived from a study of CD8 T cells in ankylosing spondylitis. General study points: The clones that were linked to disease were reported to be significantly enriched in matched synovial fluid samples from ankylosing spondylitis patients. CD8+ cells made up the disease-linked clones, which were relatively rare in peripheral blood. In synovial fluid and blood from reactive arthritis, some motif variants were previously reported.

Germline V gene lookup returns CDR1 SEHNR and CDR2 FQNEAQ (reference sequence). The CDR3 runs to 11 residues. TCRdb used MiXCR to reprocess the 5' RACE reads, holding one entry per CDR3 protein. Among tens of thousands of distinct CDR3 sequences listed, about 6.2% were seen once. Sequenced: synovial fluid, either unsorted or a sorted T cell fraction (not recorded which). The V call is TRBV7-9, the J call TRBJ1-1, with 8 bases fitting TRBD1. The source is a male donor with ankylosing spondylitis. CDR3 in DNA: TGTGCCAGCAGCACCCAACCAGGGGGCGACTTT. Translation gives CASSTQPGGDF. Full variable domain (outside the CDR3, taken from reference TRBV7-9 and TRBJ1-1): DTGVSQNPRHKITKRGQNVTFRCDPISEHNRLYWYRQTLGQGPEFLTYFQNEAQLEKSRLLSDRFSAERPKGSFSTLEIQRTEQGDSAMYLCASSTQPGGDFGQGTRLTVV.